The clone carrying this T cell receptor beta chain appeared a few times. This CDR3 is 14 amino acids long. Germline V gene data show CDR1 as SGHRS and CDR2 as YFSETQ. V lost 4 bases and J lost 7, with 15 bases in between. TCRdb re-analysed the RT-PCR reads in MiXCR, keeping a single row per CDR3 protein. The repertoire holds fewer than 800,000 distinct CDR3 sequences, with 14% as singletons. Sequences were obtained from memory CD4+ T cells from blood. The TCR originated in a female donor in good health, serving as a healthy control. The chain couples TRBV5-1 to TRBJ2-1; D is perhaps TRBD1 (6 bases). This CDR3 reads CASSIAGTLNEQFF. DNA of the CDR3: TGCGCCAGCAGCATAGCCGGGACACTGAATGAGCAGTTCTTC. Full variable domain (missing parts from reference TRBV5-1 and TRBJ2-1): KAGVTQTPRYLIKTRGQQVTLSCSPISGHRSVSWYQQTPGQGLQFLFEYFSETQRNKGNFPGRFSGRQFSNSRSEMNVSTLELGDSALYLCASSIAGTLNEQFFGPGTRLTVL.